This TCR beta chain emerged from a study of blood T cells in healthy people across ages. With V trimmed by 6 bases and J by 8 bases, 11 bases remained unmatched. There are 14 residues in the CDR3. The germline CDR1 and CDR2 sequences are MNHEY and SVGAGI. With a J-beta primer mix and a sample-barcoded 5' primer, a second PCR ran 7 to 11 cycles. TCRdb reprocessed the 5' RACE reads with MiXCR, giving one entry per CDR3 protein. Of 450,000 to 700,000 distinct CDR3 sequences listed, about 25% are singletons. In its sample, this clonotype was seen once. This receptor was taken from a woman aged 70-85 years in good health. The chain has TRBV6-5 and TRBJ1-2; the match to TRBD1 covers 8 bases. Sequencing was carried out using blood. This CDR3 reads CASSRTGILRGYTF. DNA of the CDR3: TGTGCCAGCAGCCGGACAGGGATACTGCGGGGCTACACCTTC.